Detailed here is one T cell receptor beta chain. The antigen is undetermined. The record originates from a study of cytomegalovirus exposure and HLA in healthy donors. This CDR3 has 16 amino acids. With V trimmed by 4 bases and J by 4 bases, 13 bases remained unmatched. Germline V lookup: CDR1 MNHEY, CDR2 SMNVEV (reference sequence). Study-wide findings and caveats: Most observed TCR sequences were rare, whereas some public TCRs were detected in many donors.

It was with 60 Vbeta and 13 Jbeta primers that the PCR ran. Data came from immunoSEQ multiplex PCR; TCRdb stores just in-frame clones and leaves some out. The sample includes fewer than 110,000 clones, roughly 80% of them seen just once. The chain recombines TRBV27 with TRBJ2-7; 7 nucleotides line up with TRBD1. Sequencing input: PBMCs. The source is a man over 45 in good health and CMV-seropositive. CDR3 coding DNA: TGTGCCAGCAGTTACCAACTCCGGGACAGCCCTTACGAGCAGTACTTC. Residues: CASSYQLRDSPYEQYF.